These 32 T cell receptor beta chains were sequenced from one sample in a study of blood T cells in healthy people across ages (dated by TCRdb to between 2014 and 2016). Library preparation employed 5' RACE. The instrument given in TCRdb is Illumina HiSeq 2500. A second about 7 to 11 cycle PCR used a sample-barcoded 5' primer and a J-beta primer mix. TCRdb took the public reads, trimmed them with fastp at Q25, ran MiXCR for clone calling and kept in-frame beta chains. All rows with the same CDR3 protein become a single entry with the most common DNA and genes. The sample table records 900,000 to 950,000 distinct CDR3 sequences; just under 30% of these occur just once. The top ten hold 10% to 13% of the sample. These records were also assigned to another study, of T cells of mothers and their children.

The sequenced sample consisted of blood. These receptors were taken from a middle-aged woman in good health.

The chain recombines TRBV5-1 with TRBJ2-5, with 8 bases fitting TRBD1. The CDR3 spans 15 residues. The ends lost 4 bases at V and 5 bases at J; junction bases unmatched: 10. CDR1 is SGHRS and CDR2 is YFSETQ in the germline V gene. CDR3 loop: CASSLDRAQGETQYF. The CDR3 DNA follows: TGCGCCAGCAGCCTGGACAGGGCCCAAGGGGAGACCCAGTACTTC. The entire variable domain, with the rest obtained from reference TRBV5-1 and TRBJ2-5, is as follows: KAGVTQTPRYLIKTRGQQVTLSCSPISGHRSVSWYQQTPGQGLQFLFEYFSETQRNKGNFPGRFSGRQFSNSRSEMNVSTLELGDSALYLCASSLDRAQGETQYFGPGTRLLVL.

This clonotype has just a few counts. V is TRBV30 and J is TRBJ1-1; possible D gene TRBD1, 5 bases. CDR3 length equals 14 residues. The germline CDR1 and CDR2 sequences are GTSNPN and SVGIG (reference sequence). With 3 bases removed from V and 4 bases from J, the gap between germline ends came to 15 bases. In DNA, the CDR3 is TGTGCCTGGAGCAGGGCGCGGGGAGGCACTGAAGCTTTCTTT. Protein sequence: CAWSRARGGTEAFF.

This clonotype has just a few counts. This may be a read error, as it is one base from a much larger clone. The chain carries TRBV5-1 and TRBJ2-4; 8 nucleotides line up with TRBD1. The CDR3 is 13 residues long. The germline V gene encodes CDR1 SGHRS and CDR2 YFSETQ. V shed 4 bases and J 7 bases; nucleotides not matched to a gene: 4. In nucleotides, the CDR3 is TGCGCCAGCAGCCCCGACAGGGGCAACATTCAGTACTTC. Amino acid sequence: CASSPDRGNIQYF.

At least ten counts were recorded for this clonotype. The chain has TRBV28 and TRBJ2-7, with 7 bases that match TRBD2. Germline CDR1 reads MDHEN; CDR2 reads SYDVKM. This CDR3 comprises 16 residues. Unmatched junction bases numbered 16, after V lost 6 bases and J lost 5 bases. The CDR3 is CASSGYRAGVKDEQYF. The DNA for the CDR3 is TGTGCCAGCAGCGGATACCGTGCGGGGGTTAAGGACGAGCAGTACTTC.

The CDR3 sequence: CASSYSTAYEQYF. The DNA of the CDR3 is TGTGCCAGCAGTTACTCGACAGCTTACGAGCAGTACTTC. V usage is TRBV6-2 or TRBV6-3 and J usage is TRBJ2-7, with D possibly TRBD1 on 5 matching bases. V lost 0 bases to trimming and J lost 4 bases, with 7 bases between them. The CDR3 has 13 residues. Germline loops: CDR1 MNHEY, CDR2 SVGEGT.

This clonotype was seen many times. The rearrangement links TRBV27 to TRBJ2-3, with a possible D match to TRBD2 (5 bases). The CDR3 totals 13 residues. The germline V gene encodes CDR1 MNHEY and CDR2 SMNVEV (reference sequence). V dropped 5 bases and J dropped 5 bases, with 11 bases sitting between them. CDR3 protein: CASSDRGGDTQYF. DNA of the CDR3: TGTGCCAGCAGTGATCGTGGAGGAGATACGCAGTATTTT.

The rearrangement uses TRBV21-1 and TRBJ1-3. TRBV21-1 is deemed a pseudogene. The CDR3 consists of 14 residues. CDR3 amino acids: CASTRKEAWDTIYF. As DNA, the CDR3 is TGTGCCAGCACGAGGAAGGAGGCATGGGACACCATATATTTT.

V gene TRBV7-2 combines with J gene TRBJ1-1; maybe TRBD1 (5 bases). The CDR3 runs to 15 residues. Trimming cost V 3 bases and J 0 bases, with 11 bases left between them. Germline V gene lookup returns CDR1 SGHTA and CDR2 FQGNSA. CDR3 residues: CASSLGGTMNTEAFF. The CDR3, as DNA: TGTGCCAGCAGCTTGGGGGGGACTATGAACACTGAAGCTTTCTTT.

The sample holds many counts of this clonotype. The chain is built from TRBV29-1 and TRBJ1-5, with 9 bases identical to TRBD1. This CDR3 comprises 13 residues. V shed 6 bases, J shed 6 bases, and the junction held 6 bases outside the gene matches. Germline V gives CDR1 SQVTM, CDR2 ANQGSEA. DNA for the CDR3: TGCAGCGTCTACAGGGACAGGGTTCAGCCCCAGCATTTT. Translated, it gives CSVYRDRVQPQHF.

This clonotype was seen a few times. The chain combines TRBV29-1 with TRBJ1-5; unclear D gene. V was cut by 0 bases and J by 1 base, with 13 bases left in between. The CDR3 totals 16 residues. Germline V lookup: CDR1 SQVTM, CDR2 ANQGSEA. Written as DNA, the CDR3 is TGCAGCGTTGAAGACCTCCCTCGGGCGAGCAATCAGCCCCAGCATTTT. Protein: CSVEDLPRASNQPQHF.

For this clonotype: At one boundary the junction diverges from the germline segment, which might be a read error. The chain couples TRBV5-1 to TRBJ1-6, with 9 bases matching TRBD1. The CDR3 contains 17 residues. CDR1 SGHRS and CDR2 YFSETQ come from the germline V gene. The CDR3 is CASSLDDRGTGNSPPHF. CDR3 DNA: TGCGCCAGCAGCTTGGACGACAGGGGGACAGGGAATTCACCCCCCCACTTT.

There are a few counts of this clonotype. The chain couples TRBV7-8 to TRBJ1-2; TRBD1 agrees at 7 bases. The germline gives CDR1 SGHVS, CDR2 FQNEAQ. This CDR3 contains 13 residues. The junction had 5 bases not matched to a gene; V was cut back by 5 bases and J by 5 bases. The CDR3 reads CASSDRDRYGYTF. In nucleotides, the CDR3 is TGTGCCAGCAGCGACCGGGACAGATATGGCTACACCTTC.

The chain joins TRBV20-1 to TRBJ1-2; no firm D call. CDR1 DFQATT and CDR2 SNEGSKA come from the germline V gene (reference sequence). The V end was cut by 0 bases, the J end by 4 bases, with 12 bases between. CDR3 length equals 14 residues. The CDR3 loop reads CSARDHDGRYGYTF. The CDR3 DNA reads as TGCAGTGCTAGAGATCATGACGGACGCTATGGCTACACCTTC.

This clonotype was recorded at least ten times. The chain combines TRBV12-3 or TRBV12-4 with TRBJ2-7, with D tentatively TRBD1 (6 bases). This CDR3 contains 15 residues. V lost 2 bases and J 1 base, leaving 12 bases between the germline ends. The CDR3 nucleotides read TGTGCCAGCAGTTTATCAGGACAGATTTCCTACGAGCAGTACTTC. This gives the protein CASSLSGQISYEQYF.

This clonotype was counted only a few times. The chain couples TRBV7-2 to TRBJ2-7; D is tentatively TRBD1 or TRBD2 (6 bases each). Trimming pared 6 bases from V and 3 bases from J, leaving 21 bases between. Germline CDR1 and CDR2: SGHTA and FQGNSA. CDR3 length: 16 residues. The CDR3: CASRAGGGSHGYEQYF. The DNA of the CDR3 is TGTGCCAGCAGGGCCGGGGGCGGCAGCCATGGCTACGAGCAGTACTTC.

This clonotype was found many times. The CDR3 nucleotides are TGCAGCGTTCCCGACAGCTATGGCTACACCTTC. Translating it yields CSVPDSYGYTF. J is TRBJ1-2 and V is TRBV29-1, with D perhaps matching TRBD1 (5 bases). Trimming took 5 bases from V and 4 from J, leaving 8 bases between them. Germline V gene sequence: CDR1 SQVTM, CDR2 ANQGSEA. CDR3 length: 11 residues.

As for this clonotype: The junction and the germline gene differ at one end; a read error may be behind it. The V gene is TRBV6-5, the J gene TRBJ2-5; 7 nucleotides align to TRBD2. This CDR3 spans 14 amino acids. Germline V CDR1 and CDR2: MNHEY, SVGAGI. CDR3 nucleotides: TGTGCCAGCAACCGGGGGGAGGGCCAAGAGACCCGGTACTTC. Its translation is CASNRGEGQETRYF.

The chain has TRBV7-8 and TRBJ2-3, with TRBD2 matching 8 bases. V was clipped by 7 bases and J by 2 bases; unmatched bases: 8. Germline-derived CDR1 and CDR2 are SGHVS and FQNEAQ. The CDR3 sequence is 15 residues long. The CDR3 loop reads CASTGGAHLTDTQYF. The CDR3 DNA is TGTGCCAGCACCGGGGGGGCCCACCTCACAGATACGCAGTATTTT.

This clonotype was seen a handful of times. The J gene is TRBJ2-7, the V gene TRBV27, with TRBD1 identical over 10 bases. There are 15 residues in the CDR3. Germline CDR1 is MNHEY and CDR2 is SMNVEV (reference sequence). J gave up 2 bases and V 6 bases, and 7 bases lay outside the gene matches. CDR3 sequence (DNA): TGTGCCAGCAGACTGGCCGGGACAGGGGCCTACGAGCAGTACTTC. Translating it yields CASRLAGTGAYEQYF.

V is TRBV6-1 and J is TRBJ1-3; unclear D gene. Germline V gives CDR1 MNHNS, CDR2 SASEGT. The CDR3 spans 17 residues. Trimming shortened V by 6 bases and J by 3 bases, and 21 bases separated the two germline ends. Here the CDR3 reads CASRRGFHASLGNTIYF. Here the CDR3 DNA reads TGTGCCAGCAGACGAGGGTTCCACGCTTCACTTGGAAACACCATATATTTT.

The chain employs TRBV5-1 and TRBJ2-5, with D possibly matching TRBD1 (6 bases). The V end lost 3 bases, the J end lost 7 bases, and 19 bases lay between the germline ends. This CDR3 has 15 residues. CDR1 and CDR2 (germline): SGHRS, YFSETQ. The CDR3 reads CASSSRDNFGGTQYF. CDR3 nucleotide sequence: TGCGCCAGCAGCTCCCGGGACAATTTTGGAGGGACCCAGTACTTC.

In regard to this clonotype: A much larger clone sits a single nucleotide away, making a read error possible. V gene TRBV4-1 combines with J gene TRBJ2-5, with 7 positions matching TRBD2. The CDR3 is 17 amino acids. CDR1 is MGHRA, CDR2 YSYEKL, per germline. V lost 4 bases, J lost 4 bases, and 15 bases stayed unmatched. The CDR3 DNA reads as TGCGCCAGCAGCCCCGACGGACTAGGGTCATTCTCAGAGACCCAGTACTTC. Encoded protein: CASSPDGLGSFSETQYF.

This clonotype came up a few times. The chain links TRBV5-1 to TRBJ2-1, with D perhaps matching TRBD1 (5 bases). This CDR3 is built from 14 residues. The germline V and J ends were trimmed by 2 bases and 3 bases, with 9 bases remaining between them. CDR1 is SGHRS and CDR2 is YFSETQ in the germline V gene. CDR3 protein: CASSLLTDYNEQFF. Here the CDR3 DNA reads TGCGCCAGCAGCTTACTGACAGACTACAATGAGCAGTTCTTC.

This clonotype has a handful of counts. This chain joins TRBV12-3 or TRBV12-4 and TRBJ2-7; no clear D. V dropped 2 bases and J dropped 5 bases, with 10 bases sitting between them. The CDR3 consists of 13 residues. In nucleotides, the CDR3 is TGTGCCAGCAGTTTAATACGGGCCCACGAGCAGTACTTC. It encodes CASSLIRAHEQYF.

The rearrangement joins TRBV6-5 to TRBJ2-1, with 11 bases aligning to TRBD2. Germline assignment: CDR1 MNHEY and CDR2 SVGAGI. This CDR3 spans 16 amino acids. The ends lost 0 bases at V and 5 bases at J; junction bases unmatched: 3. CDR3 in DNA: TGTGCCAGCAGTTACTCGCTAGCGGGGGGAGACAATGAGCAGTTCTTC. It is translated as CASSYSLAGGDNEQFF.

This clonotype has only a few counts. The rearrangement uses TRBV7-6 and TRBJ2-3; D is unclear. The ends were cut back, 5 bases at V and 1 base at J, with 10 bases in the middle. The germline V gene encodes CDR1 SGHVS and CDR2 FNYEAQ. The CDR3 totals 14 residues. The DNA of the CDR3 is TGTGCCAGCAGCCCAAAGGATGGCACAGATACGCAGTATTTT. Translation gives CASSPKDGTDTQYF.

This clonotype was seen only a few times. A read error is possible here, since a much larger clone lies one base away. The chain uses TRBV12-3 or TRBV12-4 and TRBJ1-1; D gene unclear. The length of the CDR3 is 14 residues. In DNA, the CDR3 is TGTGCCAACAGTTTCCCCGTCGGCGTCACTGAAGCTTTCTTT. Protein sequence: CANSFPVGVTEAFF.

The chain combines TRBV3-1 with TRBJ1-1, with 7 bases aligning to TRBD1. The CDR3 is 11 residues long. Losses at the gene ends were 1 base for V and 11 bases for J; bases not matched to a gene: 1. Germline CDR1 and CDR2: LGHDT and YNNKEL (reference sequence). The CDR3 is CASSQGRGAFF. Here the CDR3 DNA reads TGTGCCAGCAGCCAAGGCAGGGGGGCTTTCTTT.

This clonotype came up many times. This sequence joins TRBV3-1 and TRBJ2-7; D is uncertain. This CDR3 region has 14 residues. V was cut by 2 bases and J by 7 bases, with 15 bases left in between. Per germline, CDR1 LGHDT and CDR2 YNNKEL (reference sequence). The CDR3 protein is CASSQWPQEREQYF. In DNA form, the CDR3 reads TGTGCCAGCAGCCAATGGCCTCAGGAGAGGGAGCAGTACTTC.

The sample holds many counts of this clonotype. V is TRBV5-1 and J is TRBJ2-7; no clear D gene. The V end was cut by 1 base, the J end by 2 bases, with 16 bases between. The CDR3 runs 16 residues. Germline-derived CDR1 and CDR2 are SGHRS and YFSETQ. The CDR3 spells CASSLNAGSHAYEQYF. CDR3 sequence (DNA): TGCGCCAGCAGCTTGAATGCCGGATCACACGCCTACGAGCAGTACTTC.

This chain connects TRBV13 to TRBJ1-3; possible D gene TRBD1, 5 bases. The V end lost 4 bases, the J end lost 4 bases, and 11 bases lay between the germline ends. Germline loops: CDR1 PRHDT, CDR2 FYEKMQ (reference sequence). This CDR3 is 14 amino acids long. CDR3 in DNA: TGTGCCAGCAGCTCCTCCAGGGCCGGAAACACCATATATTTT. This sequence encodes CASSSSRAGNTIYF.

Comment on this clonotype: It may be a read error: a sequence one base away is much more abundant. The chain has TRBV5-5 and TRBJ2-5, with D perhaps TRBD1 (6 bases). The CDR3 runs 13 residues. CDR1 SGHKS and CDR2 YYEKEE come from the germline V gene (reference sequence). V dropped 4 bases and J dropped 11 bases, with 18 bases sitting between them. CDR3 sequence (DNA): TGTGCCAGCAGCAAGACAGGTCCCGAGGGGCAGTACTTC. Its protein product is CASSKTGPEGQYF.